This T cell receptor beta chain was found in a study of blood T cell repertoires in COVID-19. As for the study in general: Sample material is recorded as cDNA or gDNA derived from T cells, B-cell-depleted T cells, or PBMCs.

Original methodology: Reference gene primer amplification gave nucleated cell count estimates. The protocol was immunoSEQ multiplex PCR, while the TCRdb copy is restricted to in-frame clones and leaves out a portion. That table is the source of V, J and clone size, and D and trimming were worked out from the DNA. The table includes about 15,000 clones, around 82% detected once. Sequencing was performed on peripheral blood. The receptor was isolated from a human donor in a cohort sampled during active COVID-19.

The CDR3 loop is CAWRVVPATNEKLFF. The CDR3 region has the DNA TGTGCCTGGAGAGTAGTTCCCGCAACTAATGAAAAACTGTTTTTT. This rearrangement joins TRBV30 to TRBJ1-4; D not resolved. CDR3 size: 15 residues. Germline V CDR1 and CDR2: GTSNPN, SVGIG (reference sequence). Trimming stripped 3 bases from V and 0 bases from J, with 11 bases between.